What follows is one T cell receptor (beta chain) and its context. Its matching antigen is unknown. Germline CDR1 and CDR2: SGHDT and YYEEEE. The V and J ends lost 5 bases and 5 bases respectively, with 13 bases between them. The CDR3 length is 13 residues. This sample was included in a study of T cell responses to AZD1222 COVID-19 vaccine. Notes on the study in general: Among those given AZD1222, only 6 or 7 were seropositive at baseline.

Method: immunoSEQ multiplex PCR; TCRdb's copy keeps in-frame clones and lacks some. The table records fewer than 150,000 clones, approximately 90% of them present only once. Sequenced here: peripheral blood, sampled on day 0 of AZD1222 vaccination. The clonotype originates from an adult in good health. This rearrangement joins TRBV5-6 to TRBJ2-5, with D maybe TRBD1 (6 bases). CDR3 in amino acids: CASRVQGRETQYF. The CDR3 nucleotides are TGTGCCAGCAGGGTACAGGGTCGGGAGACCCAGTACTTC.